The clone carrying this TCR beta chain was observed once. TCRdb re-analysed the RT-PCR reads in MiXCR, keeping a single row per CDR3 protein. The data contain hundreds of thousands of distinct CDR3 sequences, 13% to 15% of them singletons. Germline V gene sequence: CDR1 MDHEN, CDR2 SYDVKM. The CDR3 totals 13 residues. The germline V and J ends were trimmed by 7 bases and 0 bases, with 7 bases remaining between them. This clonotype was obtained from a female donor in good health, serving as a healthy control. The gene calls are TRBV28 and TRBJ1-3; D unresolved. The specimen sequenced was memory CD4+ T cells from blood. CDR3 sequence: CASIDYSGNTIYF. The CDR3 bases are TGTGCCAGCATTGATTACTCTGGAAACACCATATATTTT.